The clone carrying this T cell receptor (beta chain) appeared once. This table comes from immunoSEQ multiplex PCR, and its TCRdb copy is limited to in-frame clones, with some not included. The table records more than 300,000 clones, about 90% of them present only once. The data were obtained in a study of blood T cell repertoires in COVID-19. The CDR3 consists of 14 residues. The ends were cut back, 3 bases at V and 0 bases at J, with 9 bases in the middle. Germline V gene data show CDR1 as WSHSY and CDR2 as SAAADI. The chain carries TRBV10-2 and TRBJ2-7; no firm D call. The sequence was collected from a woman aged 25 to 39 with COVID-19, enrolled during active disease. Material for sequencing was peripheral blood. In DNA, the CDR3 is TGCGCCAGCAGTGAAAGTATAGACTCCTACGAGCAGTACTTC. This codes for CASSESIDSYEQYF.